The T cell receptor beta chain described here comes from a study of blood T cell repertoires in COVID-19. Study at large: T cells, B-cell-depleted T cells, or PBMCs provided the cDNA or gDNA that served as material.

Method: immunoSEQ multiplex PCR; TCRdb's copy keeps in-frame clones and lacks some. The sample lists about 120,000 clones; 75% to 90% were seen once. The CDR3 is 12 amino acids. Trimming stripped 8 bases from V and 5 bases from J, with 10 bases between. Germline V gene data show CDR1 as MNHEY and CDR2 as SVGAGI. This TCR was sampled from a man in his sixties or seventies with active or convalescent COVID-19. The sequenced material came from peripheral blood. The chain links TRBV6-5 to TRBJ2-1; weak D call: TRBD2 (5 bases). CDR3 residues: CASRSGDNEQFF. The CDR3 DNA reads TGTGCCAGCCGTTCCGGGGACAATGAGCAGTTCTTC.